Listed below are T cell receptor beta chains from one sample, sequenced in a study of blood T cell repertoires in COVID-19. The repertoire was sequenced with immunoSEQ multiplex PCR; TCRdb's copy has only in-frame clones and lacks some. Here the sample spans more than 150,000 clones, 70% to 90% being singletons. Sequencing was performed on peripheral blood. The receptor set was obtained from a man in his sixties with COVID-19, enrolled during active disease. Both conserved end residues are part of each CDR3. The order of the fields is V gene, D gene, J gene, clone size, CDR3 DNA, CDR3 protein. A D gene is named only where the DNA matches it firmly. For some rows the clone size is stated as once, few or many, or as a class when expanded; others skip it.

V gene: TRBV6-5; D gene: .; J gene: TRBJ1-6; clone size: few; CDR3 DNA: TGTGCCAGCAGTCGGGAGTTAAATTCACCCCTCCACTTT; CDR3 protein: CASSRELNSPLHF
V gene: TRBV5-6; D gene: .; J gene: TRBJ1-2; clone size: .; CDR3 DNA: TGTGCCAGCAGCCCCAGGGGAGCTAACTATGGCTACACCTTC; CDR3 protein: CASSPRGANYGYTF
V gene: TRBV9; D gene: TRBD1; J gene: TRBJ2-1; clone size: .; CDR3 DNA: TGTGCCAGCAGCGGCCGGGACAGGGGACACAATGAGCAGTTCTTC; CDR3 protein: CASSGRDRGHNEQFF
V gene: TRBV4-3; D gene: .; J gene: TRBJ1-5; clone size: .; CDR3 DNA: TGCGCCAGCAGCCAAGAAACCCAGTCCAATCAGCCCCAGCATTTT; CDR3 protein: CASSQETQSNQPQHF
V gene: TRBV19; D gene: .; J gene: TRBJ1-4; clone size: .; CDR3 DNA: TGTGCCAGTACTAGGACAGTTAATGAAAAACTGTTTTTT; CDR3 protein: CASTRTVNEKLFF
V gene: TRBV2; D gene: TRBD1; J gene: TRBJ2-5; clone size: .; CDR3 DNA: TGTGCCAGCAGCCCTTTTATGACAGGGGATGACTCGGACTGGGAGACCCAGTACTTC; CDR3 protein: CASSPFMTGDDSDWETQYF
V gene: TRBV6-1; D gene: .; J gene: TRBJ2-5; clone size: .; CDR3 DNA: TGTGCCAGCAGTGAAGCTGTGGGGGCGTCACAAGAGACCCAGTACTTC; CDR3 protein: CASSEAVGASQETQYF
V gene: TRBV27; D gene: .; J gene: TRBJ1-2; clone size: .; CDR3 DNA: TGTGCCAGCAGTAAAGGGGTCGAGGCCGCCTATGGCTACACCTTC; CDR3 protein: CASSKGVEAAYGYTF
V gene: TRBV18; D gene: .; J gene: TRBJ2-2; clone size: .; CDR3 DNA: TGTGCCAGCTCACCACCAAGCAACACCGGGGAGCTGTTTTTT; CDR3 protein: CASSPPSNTGELFF
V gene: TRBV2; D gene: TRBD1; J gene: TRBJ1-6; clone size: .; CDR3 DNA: TGTGCCAGCATGCCGGGACAGGGGTATAATTCACCCCTCCACTTT; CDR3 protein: CASMPGQGYNSPLHF
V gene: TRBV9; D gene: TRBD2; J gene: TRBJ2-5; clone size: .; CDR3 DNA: TGTGCCAGCAGCCCCGGGACTAGCGGGGGAGATGGGACCCAGTACTTC; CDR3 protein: CASSPGTSGGDGTQYF
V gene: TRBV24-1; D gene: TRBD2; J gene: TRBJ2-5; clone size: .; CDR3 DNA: TGTGCCACCAGTGAACGGACTAGCGGGAGTGGAGGTCAAGAGACCCAGTACTTC; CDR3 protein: CATSERTSGSGGQETQYF
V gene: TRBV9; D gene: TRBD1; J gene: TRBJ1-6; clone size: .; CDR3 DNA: TGTGCCAGCAGCGTAGGTGTGACAGGGGCATCACCCCTCCACTTT; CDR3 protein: CASSVGVTGASPLHF
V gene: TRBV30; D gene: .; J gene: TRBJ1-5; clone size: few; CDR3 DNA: TGTGCCTGGAGTAACCAGGCCAATAGCAATCAGCCCCAGCATTTT; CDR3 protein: CAWSNQANSNQPQHF